The source of this TCR beta chain is a study of blood T cell repertoires in COVID-19. In its sample, this clone was seen once. Original processing methods: Counts of nucleated cells, estimated from reference gene primer amplification, were obtained. Profiled with immunoSEQ multiplex PCR; TCRdb holds only in-frame clones, not every one. V, J and clone size derive from that table, while D and trimming were established from the DNA sequence. Of 130,000 or so clones in the sample, around nine tenths were seen once. Germline V lookup: CDR1 SGHTS, CDR2 YDEGEE. Between the trimmed V and J ends, which lost 4 bases and 5 bases, there was a span of 12 bases. The CDR3 runs to 14 residues.

This clonotype was obtained from a man aged 45-65 years with active or convalescent COVID-19. Input material: peripheral blood. This sequence joins TRBV5-8 and TRBJ2-2; possible D gene TRBD1, 6 bases. Here the CDR3 reads CASSGERGTGELFF. The CDR3 region has the DNA TGTGCCAGCAGCGGGGAGAGGGGGACCGGGGAGCTGTTTTTT.